This TCR beta chain was observed in a study of blood T cell repertoires in COVID-19. Sequencing was performed with immunoSEQ multiplex PCR; in TCRdb, only in-frame clones are kept and a portion is missing. The sample lists 200,000 to 250,000 clones; 80% were seen once. CDR1 and CDR2 from the germline V gene are MRHNA and SNTAGT. This CDR3 contains 11 residues. Trimming stripped 5 bases from V and 2 bases from J, with 2 bases between. Sequences were obtained from PBMCs or T cells enriched from blood (not recorded which). The sequence was obtained from a man aged 25 to 40 with acute COVID-19. The rearrangement uses TRBV6-4 and TRBJ2-3; D is unclear. As DNA, the CDR3 is TGTGCCAGCAGTCTCACAGATACGCAGTATTTT. Translation: CASSLTDTQYF.